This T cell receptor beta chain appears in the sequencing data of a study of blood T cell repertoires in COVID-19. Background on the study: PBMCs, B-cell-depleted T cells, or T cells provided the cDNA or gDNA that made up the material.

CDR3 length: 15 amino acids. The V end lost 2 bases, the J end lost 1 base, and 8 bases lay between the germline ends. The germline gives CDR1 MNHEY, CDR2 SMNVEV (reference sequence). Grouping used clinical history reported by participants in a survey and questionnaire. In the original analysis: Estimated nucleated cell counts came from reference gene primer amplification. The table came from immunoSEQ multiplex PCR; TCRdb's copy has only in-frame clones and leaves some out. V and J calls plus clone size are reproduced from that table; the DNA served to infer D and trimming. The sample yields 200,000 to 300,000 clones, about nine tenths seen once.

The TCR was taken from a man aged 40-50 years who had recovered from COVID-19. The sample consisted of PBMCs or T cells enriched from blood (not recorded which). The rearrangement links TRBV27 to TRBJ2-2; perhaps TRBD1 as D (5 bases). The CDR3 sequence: CASSLGRVNTGELFF. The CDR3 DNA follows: TGTGCCAGCAGTTTAGGCAGGGTGAACACCGGGGAGCTGTTTTTT.